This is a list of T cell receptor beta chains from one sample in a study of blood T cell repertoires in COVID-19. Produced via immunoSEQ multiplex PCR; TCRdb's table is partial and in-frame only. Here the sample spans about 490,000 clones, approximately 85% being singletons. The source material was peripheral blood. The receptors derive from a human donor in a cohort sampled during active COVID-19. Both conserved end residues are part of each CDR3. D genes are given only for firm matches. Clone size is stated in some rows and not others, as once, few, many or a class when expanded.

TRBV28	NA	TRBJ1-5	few	TGTGCCAGCAGTCGAGACGGTGGGGGCAGTCAGCCCCAGCATTTT	CASSRDGGGSQPQHF
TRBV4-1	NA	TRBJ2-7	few	TGCGCCAGCAGCCCGGAGGGGACAGTCCGAGCCTACGAGCAGTACTTC	CASSPEGTVRAYEQYF
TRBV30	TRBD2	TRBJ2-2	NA	TGTGCCTGGAGTGTTACCGGGGGACTAGCGGGAGTTCTTGGCACCGGGGAGCTGTTTTTT	CAWSVTGGLAGVLGTGELFF
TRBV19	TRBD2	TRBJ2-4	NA	TGTGCCAGTAGCGCCGGGCCGGCGGGGGACAAAAACATTCAGTACTTC	CASSAGPAGDKNIQYF
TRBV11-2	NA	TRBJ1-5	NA	TGTGCCAGCAGCTTAGATCTAAGTCGAGGGTTCGGACAGCCCCAGCATTTT	CASSLDLSRGFGQPQHF
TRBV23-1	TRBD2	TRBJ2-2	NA	TGCGCCAGCAGTGACCTAGGACTAGCGGGAGTGGGAGGCGGGGAGCTGTTTTTT	CASSDLGLAGVGGGELFF
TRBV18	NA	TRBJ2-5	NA	TGTGCCAGCTCACCGGAGCAAGAGACCCAGTACTTC	CASSPEQETQYF
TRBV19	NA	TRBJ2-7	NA	TGTGCCAGTAGTTCAGGGGTCTCCTACGAGCAGTACTTC	CASSSGVSYEQYF
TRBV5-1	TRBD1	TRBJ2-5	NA	TGCGCCAGCAGCTACGCCGGGACAGGGAAAGAGACCCAGTACTTC	CASSYAGTGKETQYF
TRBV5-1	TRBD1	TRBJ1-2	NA	TGCGCCAGCAGGAAACAGGGGTATGGCTACACCTTC	CASRKQGYGYTF
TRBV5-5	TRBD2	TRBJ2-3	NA	TGTGCCAGCAGCTTCTCTATGGCGGGAGGGCCCATAGATACGCAGTATTTT	CASSFSMAGGPIDTQYF
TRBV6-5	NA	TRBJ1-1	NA	TGTGCCAGCAGTTACTCTACCGGGGAAGCTTTCTTT	CASSYSTGEAFF
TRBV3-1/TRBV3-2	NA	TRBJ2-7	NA	TGTGCCAGCAGCCAATACTACGAGCAGTACTTC	CASSQYYEQYF
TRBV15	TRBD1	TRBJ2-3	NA	TGTGCCACCAGCGGGGGGACAGGGGGCACAGATACGCAGTATTTT	CATSGGTGGTDTQYF
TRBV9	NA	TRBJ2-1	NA	TGTGCCAGCAGCGTAGAGGCGGGGCCAAGTTACAATGAGCAGTTCTTC	CASSVEAGPSYNEQFF
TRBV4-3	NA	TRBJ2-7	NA	TGCGCCAGCAGCCAAGATATAGGGGTGCCCACCTACGAGCAGTACTTC	CASSQDIGVPTYEQYF
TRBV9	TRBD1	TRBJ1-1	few	TGTGCCAGCAGCCCCCAGACCGGGACAGGTGAAGTCTTT	CASSPQTGTGEVF
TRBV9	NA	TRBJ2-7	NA	TGTGCCAGCAGCGAGCAGGGGTACGAGCAGTACTTC	CASSEQGYEQYF
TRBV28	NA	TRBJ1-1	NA	TGTGCCAGCCGTCAGGGCCTTGCTTTCGAAGCTTTCTTT	CASRQGLAFEAFF
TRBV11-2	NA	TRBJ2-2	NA	TGTGCCAGCAGCGGGGCCACGCGGTTATACACCGGGGAGCTGTTTTTT	CASSGATRLYTGELFF
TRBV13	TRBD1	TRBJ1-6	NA	TGTGCCAGCAGCATACGGACAGGGGGTTTTTATAATTCACCCCTCCACTTT	CASSIRTGGFYNSPLHF
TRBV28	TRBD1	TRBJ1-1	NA	TGTGCCAGCAGTTTATCTCGGGACAGGGGGTTGCCCTCTGAAGCTTTCTTT	CASSLSRDRGLPSEAFF
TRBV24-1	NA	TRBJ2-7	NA	TGTTCCGCCGGCCCTTCGGGTTCCAACGAGCAGTACTTC	CSAGPSGSNEQYF
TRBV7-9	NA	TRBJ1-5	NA	TGTGCCAGCAGCTTAGACCCCGAGAATCAGCCCCAGCATTTT	CASSLDPENQPQHF
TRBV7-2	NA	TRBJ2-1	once	TGTGCCAGCAGCTCACCCTGGAGCTCCTACAATGAGCAGTTCTTC	CASSSPWSSYNEQFF
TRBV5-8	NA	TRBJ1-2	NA	TGTGCCAGCGCCTCAGGGGTATGGGGCTACACCTTC	CASASGVWGYTF
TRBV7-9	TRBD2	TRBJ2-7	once	TGTGCCAGCAGCGCGGGACTAGCGGTCTTCCACGAGCAGTACTTC	CASSAGLAVFHEQYF
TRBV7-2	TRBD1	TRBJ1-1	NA	TGTGCCAGCAGCTTTAGACAGGGTGTCACTGAAGCTTTCTTT	CASSFRQGVTEAFF
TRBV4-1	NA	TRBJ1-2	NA	TGCGCCAGCAGCCAAGATTACAGGGAAGTATTTGGCTACACCTTC	CASSQDYREVFGYTF
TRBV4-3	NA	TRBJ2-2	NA	TGCGCCAGCAGCCAAGACAGGGGAAATTTCGCCGGGGAGCTGTTTTTT	CASSQDRGNFAGELFF
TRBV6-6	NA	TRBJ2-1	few	TGTGCCAGCAGTTACCCGGACTGGGCCTACAATGAGCAGTTCTTC	CASSYPDWAYNEQFF
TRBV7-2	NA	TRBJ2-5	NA	TGTGCCAGCAGCTTATCTCAGGGGCGAGAGACCCAGTACTTC	CASSLSQGRETQYF
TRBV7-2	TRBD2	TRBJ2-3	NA	TGTGCCAGCAGCTTAGGACTAGCAAGGGCAGATACGCAGTATTTT	CASSLGLARADTQYF
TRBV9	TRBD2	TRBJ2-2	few	TGTGCCAGCAGCGTTGGGACTAGCGGGAGGGTCGGGGAGCTGTTTTTT	CASSVGTSGRVGELFF
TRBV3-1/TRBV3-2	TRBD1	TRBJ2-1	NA	TGTGCCAGCAGCCAAGGACAGGGGGCCTACAATGAGCAGTTCTTC	CASSQGQGAYNEQFF
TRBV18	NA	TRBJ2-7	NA	TGTGCCAGTCGTGGGGGCCTGGGGTCCTACGAGCAGTACTTC	CASRGGLGSYEQYF
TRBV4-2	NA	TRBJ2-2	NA	TGTGCCAGCAGCCAAGATGGCCTAGCGAACACCGGGGAGCTGTTTTTT	CASSQDGLANTGELFF
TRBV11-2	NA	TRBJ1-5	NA	TGTGCCAGCAGCCAACCTCGGGGGCCCCAGCATTTT	CASSQPRGPQHF
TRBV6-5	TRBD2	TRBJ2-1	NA	TGTGCCAGCAGTTACCAAGGACTAGAACACAATGAGCAGTTCTTC	CASSYQGLEHNEQFF
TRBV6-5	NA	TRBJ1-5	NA	TGTGCCAGCAGTATAGGGGGAAATCAGCCCCAGCATTTT	CASSIGGNQPQHF
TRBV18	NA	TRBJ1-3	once	TGTGCCAGCCCAGAAAGCTCTGGAAACACCATATATTTT	CASPESSGNTIYF
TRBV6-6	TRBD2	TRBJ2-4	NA	TGTGCCAGCAGTCTTTTCGCGGGACTAAAAAACATTCAGTACTTC	CASSLFAGLKNIQYF
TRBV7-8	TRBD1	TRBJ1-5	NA	TGTGCCAGCAGCCCGAGGACAGGGGGCAATCAGCCCCAGCATTTT	CASSPRTGGNQPQHF
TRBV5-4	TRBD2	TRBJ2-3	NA	TGTGCCAGCAGCCCTGATCCAGCGGGAGGCACAGATACGCAGTATTTT	CASSPDPAGGTDTQYF
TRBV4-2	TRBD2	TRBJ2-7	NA	TGTGCCAGCAGCCAAGCGGCGGGGCGGGGGGACTACGAGCAGTACTTC	CASSQAAGRGDYEQYF
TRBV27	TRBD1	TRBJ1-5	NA	TGTGCCAGCAGTTACTTACCGGGACAGGGGGCAAATCAGCCCCAGCATTTT	CASSYLPGQGANQPQHF
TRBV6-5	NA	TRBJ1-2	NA	TGTGCCAGCAGTTACAGGGCGGGCCACTATGGCTACACCTTC	CASSYRAGHYGYTF
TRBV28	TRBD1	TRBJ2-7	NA	TGTGCCAGCAGCCCCTTCCGGGACAGGGCCCACGAGCAGTACTTC	CASSPFRDRAHEQYF
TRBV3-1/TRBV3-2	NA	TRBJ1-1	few	TGTGCCAGCACCCATGACAGGAACCTGGCTGAAGCTTTCTTT	CASTHDRNLAEAFF
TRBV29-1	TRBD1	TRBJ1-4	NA	TGCAGCGTTGGGCCGACAGGGAGTCCTGAAAAACTGTTTTTT	CSVGPTGSPEKLFF
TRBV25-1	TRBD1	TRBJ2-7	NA	TGTGCCAGCAGTCTAAAAACAGGGGGTAGATACGAGCAGTACTTC	CASSLKTGGRYEQYF
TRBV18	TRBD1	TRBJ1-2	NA	TGTGCCAGCTCACCACCGCAGGGGGTTAACTATGGCTACACCTTC	CASSPPQGVNYGYTF
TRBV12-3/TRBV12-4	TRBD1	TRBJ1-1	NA	TGTGCCAGCAGTTTAACAGGGGACACTGAAGCTTTCTTT	CASSLTGDTEAFF